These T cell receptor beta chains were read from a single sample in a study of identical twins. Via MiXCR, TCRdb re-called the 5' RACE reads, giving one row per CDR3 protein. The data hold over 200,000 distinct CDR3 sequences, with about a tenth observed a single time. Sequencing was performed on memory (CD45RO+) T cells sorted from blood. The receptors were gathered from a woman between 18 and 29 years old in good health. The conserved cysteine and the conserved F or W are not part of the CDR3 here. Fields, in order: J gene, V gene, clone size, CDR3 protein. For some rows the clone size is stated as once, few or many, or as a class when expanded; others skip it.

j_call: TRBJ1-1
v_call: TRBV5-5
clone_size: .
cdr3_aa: ASSFFIWGATEAF

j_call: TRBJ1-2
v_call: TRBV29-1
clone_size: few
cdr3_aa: SVDTRNYGYT

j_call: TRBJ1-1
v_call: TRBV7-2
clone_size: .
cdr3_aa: ASSSEPEWATEAF

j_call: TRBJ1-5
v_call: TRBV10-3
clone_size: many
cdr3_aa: AITEGSGNQPQH

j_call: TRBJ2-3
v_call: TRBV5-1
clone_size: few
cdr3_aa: ASSARASTGADTQY

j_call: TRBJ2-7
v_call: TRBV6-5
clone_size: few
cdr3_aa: ASSYTTSGSRNEQY

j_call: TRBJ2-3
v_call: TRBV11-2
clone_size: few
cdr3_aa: ASSLEGRIFTDTQY

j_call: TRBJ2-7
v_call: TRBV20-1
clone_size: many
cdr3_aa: SGGLSGYEQY

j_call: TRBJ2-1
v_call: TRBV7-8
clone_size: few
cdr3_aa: ASRRGEEQF

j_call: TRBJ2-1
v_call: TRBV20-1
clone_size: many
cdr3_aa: SASGASGKYNEQF

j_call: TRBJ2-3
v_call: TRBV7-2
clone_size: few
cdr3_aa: ASSLAPGTSITQY

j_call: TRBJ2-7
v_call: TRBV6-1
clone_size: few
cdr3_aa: ASSVPFYEQY

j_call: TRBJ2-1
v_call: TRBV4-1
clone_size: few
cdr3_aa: ASSQAIGAYNEQF

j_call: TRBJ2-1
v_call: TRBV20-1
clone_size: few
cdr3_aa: SASLGLRSNEQF

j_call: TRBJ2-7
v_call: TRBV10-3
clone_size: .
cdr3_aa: AAGQGNDYEQY

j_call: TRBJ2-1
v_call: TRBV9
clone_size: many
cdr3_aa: ASSVRQAIPYNEQF

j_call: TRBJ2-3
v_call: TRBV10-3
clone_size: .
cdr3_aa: ATSRLAGITDTQY

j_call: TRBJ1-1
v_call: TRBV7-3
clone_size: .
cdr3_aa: ASSFSPGNTEAF

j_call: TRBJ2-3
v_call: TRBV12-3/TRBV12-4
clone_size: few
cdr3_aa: ASSPSGGKTQY

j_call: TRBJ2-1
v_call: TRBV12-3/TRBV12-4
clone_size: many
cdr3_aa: ASSLRQDNEQF

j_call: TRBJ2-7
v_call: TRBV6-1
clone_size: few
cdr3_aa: ASRQTTSTYEQY

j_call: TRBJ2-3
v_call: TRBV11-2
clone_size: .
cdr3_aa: ASSLGLLSSTDTQY

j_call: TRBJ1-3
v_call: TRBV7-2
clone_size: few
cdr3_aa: ASSLDRTLIGNTIY

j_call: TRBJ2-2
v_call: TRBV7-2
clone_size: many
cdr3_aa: ASSPVGGELF

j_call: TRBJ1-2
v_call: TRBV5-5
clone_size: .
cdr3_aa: ASSLAHDYGYT

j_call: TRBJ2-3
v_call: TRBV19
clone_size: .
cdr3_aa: ASSIGAGNPTDTQY

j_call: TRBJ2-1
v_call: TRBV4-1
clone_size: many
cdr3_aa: ASSRGNTPGTYNEQF

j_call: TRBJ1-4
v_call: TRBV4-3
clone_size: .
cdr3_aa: ASSQDWGQGREKLF

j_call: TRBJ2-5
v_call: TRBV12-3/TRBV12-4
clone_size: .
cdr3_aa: ASSKFPGLKETQY